The T cell receptor (beta chain) under discussion was sequenced for a study of blood T cell repertoires in COVID-19. The study assigned cohorts using participant-reported clinical history. Produced via immunoSEQ multiplex PCR; TCRdb's table is partial and in-frame only. In the table there are fewer than 350,000 clones, approximately 81% of which are singletons. Germline lookup yields CDR1 SGHRS and CDR2 YFSETQ. This CDR3 has 16 residues. The trim removed 4 bases at V and 3 bases at J, leaving 6 bases unmatched. The V call is TRBV5-1, the J call TRBJ2-6; 8 nucleotides agree with TRBD1. This receptor was taken from a woman aged 25 to 39 who had been exposed to COVID-19. Sequenced sample: PBMCs or T cells enriched from blood (not recorded which). The CDR3 sequence: CASSVQGASGANVLTF. In DNA, the CDR3 is TGCGCCAGCAGCGTCCAGGGGGCTAGTGGGGCCAACGTCCTGACTTTC.